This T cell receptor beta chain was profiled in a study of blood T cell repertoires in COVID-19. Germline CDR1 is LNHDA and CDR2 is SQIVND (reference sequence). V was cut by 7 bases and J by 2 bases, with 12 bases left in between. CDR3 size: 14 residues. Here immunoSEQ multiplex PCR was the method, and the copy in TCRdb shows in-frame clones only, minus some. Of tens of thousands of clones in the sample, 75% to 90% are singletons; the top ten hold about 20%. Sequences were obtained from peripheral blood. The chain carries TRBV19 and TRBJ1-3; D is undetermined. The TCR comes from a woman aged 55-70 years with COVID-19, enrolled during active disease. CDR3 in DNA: TGTGCCAGTAACGTCCCACAACCTGGAAACACCATATATTTT. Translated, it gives CASNVPQPGNTIYF. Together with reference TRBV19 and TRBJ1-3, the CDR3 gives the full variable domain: DGGITQSPKYLFRKEGQNVTLSCEQNLNHDAMYWYRQDPGQGLRLIYYSQIVNDFQKGDIAEGYSVSREKKESFPLTVTSAQKNPTAFYLCASNVPQPGNTIYFGEGSWLTVV.